Below are 26 T cell receptor beta chains sequenced from a single sample in a study of T cells in Graves' hyperthyroidism and ophthalmopathy. Amplified TCR beta CDR3 regions came from RNA transcripts. HTBI primers were used for first-round RT-PCR of the TCR CDR3. TCRdb itself ran the multiplex PCR reads through MiXCR, one entry per CDR3 protein. Counted here are 370,000 or so distinct CDR3 sequences, about 15% occurring once; the ten biggest clones make up roughly 25%. Sequenced material: blood. The receptors were gathered from a woman aged 18-30 years with Graves' hyperthyroidism that later progressed to Graves' ophthalmopathy.

This clonotype was counted between two and nine times. This chain joins TRBV6-1 and TRBJ2-7; TRBD1 agrees at 9 bases. V lost 5 bases to trimming and J lost 4 bases; unmatched junction nucleotides: 3. CDR3 length equals 13 residues. The germline CDR1 and CDR2 sequences are MNHNS and SASEGT. The CDR3 loop reads CASSSDRGYEQYF. The CDR3 region has the DNA TGTGCCAGCAGTTCCGACAGGGGGTACGAGCAGTACTTC.

The sample holds many counts of this clonotype. V gene TRBV20-1 combines with J gene TRBJ2-7; 9 positions agree with TRBD1. Germline V lookup: CDR1 DFQATT, CDR2 SNEGSKA (reference sequence). CDR3 length: 13 residues. With V trimmed by 4 bases and J by 2 bases, 3 bases remained unmatched. CDR3 DNA sequence: TGCAGTGCTACCGGGACAGGGCCCTACGAGCAGTACTTC. Translating it yields CSATGTGPYEQYF.

The chain recombines TRBV27 with TRBJ2-3; no firm D call. The CDR3 consists of 13 residues. The V gene lost 11 bases and the J gene lost 1 base, with 13 bases spanning the gap. Germline V gene lookup returns CDR1 MNHEY and CDR2 SMNVEV (reference sequence). Here the CDR3 DNA reads TGTGCCCACGGGCGGAGAGGCACAGATACGCAGTATTTT. Its translation is CAHGRRGTDTQYF.

The chain has TRBV30 and TRBJ1-6; D not resolved. V shed 8 bases and J shed 0 bases, with 14 bases lying between them. This CDR3 is 15 amino acids long. Per germline, CDR1 GTSNPN and CDR2 SVGIG (reference sequence). The CDR3 nucleotides read TGTGCCGCGACGGGTGATAGCTCCTATAATTCACCCCTCCACTTT. Its protein product is CAATGDSSYNSPLHF. The whole variable domain, remainder taken from reference TRBV30 and TRBJ1-6, is SQTIHQWPATLVQPVGSPLSLECTVEGTSNPNLYWYRQAAGRGLQLLFYSVGIGQISSEVPQNLSASRPQDRQFILSSKKLLLSDSGFYLCAATGDSSYNSPLHFGNGTRLTVT.

This clonotype was recorded at least ten times. This chain uses TRBV6-2 or TRBV6-3 with TRBJ2-5; 11 bases agree with TRBD2. The CDR3 spans 21 residues. Germline CDR1 and CDR2: MNHEY and SVGEGT. V dropped 7 bases and J dropped 2; count of bases not matched to a gene: 24. The CDR3 is CASTLRGPGARTSGRQETQYF. CDR3 DNA sequence: TGTGCCAGCACGCTACGGGGCCCAGGGGCGCGGACTAGCGGGCGACAAGAGACCCAGTACTTC.

In its sample, this clonotype was seen many times. The V call is TRBV20-1, the J call TRBJ2-7; D is possibly TRBD2 (6 bases). The CDR3 has 15 residues. Germline V gene lookup returns CDR1 DFQATT and CDR2 SNEGSKA (reference sequence). V was trimmed by 0 bases and J by 2 bases, leaving 14 bases between them. The CDR3 here is CSARDRRDRPYEQYF. The DNA of the CDR3 is TGCAGTGCTAGAGATAGGCGGGACCGACCCTACGAGCAGTACTTC.

This clonotype was seen only a few times. The V and J genes are TRBV4-1 and TRBJ2-4; 15 bases align to TRBD2. With V trimmed by 1 base and J by 9 bases, 4 bases remained unmatched. Germline V gene lookup returns CDR1 MGHRA and CDR2 YSYEKL. The CDR3 runs 16 residues. CDR3: CASSQGGTSGGIIQYF. In DNA form, the CDR3 reads TGCGCCAGCAGCCAAGGAGGGACTAGCGGGGGGATCATTCAGTACTTC.

In this sample, this clonotype turned up many times. This chain joins TRBV5-1 and TRBJ1-2, with a possible D match to TRBD1 (5 bases). CDR1 and CDR2 (germline): SGHRS, YFSETQ. CDR3 length: 14 residues. Trimming removed 4 bases at V and 11 bases at J, with 21 bases between. DNA of the CDR3: TGCGCCAGCAGCCCGGGGGGAACAGCCTCGTGGTACACCTTC. Translation gives CASSPGGTASWYTF. The complete variable domain, with remaining parts taken from reference TRBV5-1 and TRBJ1-2, reads KAGVTQTPRYLIKTRGQQVTLSCSPISGHRSVSWYQQTPGQGLQFLFEYFSETQRNKGNFPGRFSGRQFSNSRSEMNVSTLELGDSALYLCASSPGGTASWYTFGSGTRLTVV.

This clonotype was seen repeatedly, ten times or more. J is TRBJ2-3 and V is TRBV5-6; TRBD2 might be the D (6 bases). Germline loops: CDR1 SGHDT, CDR2 YYEEEE. The ends were cut back, 5 bases at V and 2 bases at J, with 15 bases in the middle. The CDR3 sequence is 15 residues long. Here the CDR3 reads CASRIGGTLTDTQYF. The DNA for the CDR3 is TGTGCCAGCAGGATCGGCGGGACCCTCACAGATACGCAGTATTTT.

This clonotype was picked up many times. This chain joins TRBV13 and TRBJ2-7; 7 bases map to TRBD1. The CDR3 runs 14 residues. Unmatched junction bases numbered 6, after V lost 5 bases and J lost 2 bases. Germline lookup yields CDR1 PRHDT and CDR2 FYEKMQ (reference sequence). The CDR3: CASSPNDRAYEQYF. The DNA of the CDR3 is TGTGCCAGCAGCCCAAACGACAGGGCCTACGAGCAGTACTTC.

This clonotype was recorded at least ten times. The chain is built from TRBV28 and TRBJ2-1; D remains ambiguous. CDR1 is MDHEN and CDR2 is SYDVKM in the germline V gene. The length of the CDR3 is 15 residues. V was shortened by 2 bases and J by 4 bases, with 12 bases between the two germline ends. The DNA of the CDR3 is TGTGCCAGCAGTTTAGCCAGAGACACGTACAATGAGCAGTTCTTC. The encoded protein is CASSLARDTYNEQFF.

This clonotype was seen a few times. The gene calls are TRBV20-1 and TRBJ2-1, with D perhaps TRBD1 or TRBD2 (6 bases each). CDR3 length: 16 residues. V lost 0 bases, J lost 6 bases, and 18 bases lay in between. Germline V gene data show CDR1 as DFQATT and CDR2 as SNEGSKA (reference sequence). DNA of the CDR3: TGCAGTGCTAGAGATGTGGGGGTGAGGGGGGTCAATGAGCAGTTCTTC. This sequence encodes CSARDVGVRGVNEQFF.

As to this clonotype: Just one base apart from a much larger clone, this may be a read error. The chain has TRBV2 and TRBJ2-2; TRBD2 matches at 8 bases. There are 15 residues in the CDR3. CDR1 and CDR2 from the germline V gene are SNHLY and FYNNEI. V trimming: 8 bases; J trimming: 6 bases; junction bases outside the gene matches: 11. CDR3 sequence: CASFRSGSESGELFF. DNA of the CDR3: TGTGCCAGCTTCAGAAGCGGGAGTGAGTCCGGGGAGCTGTTTTTT.

Many counts were recorded for this clonotype. This chain connects TRBV27 to TRBJ2-7, with D possibly TRBD1 on 6 matching bases. Germline V gene sequence: CDR1 MNHEY, CDR2 SMNVEV (reference sequence). Trimming stripped 2 bases from V and 4 bases from J, with 12 bases between. CDR3 length equals 14 residues. CDR3 nucleotide sequence: TGTGCCAGCAGTTTAGGCTATCAGGGGTACGAGCAGTACTTC. This encodes CASSLGYQGYEQYF.

The rearrangement uses TRBV6-1 and TRBJ1-2; perhaps TRBD1 as D (5 bases). Germline CDR1 reads MNHNS; CDR2 reads SASEGT. V was pared by 0 bases and J by 8 bases, with 7 bases between. This CDR3 has 12 residues. The CDR3 bases are TGTGCCAGCAGTGAAGCACGGGACGGCTACACCTTC. Encoded protein: CASSEARDGYTF.

This clonotype was seen repeatedly, ten times or more. The chain employs TRBV7-9 and TRBJ2-2, with D unresolved. The CDR3 is 12 residues long. Germline CDR1 SEHNR, CDR2 FQNEAQ (reference sequence). V shed 3 bases and J shed 5 bases, with 4 bases lying between them. CDR3 coding DNA: TGTGCCAGCAGCTTTTTGACCGGGGAGCTGTTTTTT. Protein product: CASSFLTGELFF.

This clonotype appeared many times. The chain uses TRBV5-1 and TRBJ2-5; 10 bases align to TRBD2. The V and J ends lost 0 bases and 2 bases, in that order; junction bases with no gene match: 7. Germline V gives CDR1 SGHRS, CDR2 YFSETQ. CDR3 length: 17 residues. The CDR3 sequence: CASSLGRTSGAQETQYF. The CDR3 nucleotides are TGCGCCAGCAGCTTGGGGAGGACTAGCGGAGCACAAGAGACCCAGTACTTC.

At least ten counts were recorded for this clonotype. The V and J genes are TRBV6-6 and TRBJ1-1, with a weak D call TRBD1 (5 bases). This CDR3 is built from 15 residues. The germline CDR1 and CDR2 sequences are MNHNY and SVGAGI (reference sequence). V was pared by 2 bases and J by 5 bases, with 15 bases between. The CDR3 protein is CASSYGARGVTEAFF. The CDR3 nucleotides read TGTGCCAGCAGTTACGGGGCCCGGGGGGTGACTGAAGCTTTCTTT.

The table lists this clonotype with many counts. The V gene is TRBV30, the J gene TRBJ1-1, with D maybe TRBD1 (5 bases). V dropped 5 bases and J dropped 4 bases, with 11 bases sitting between them. Germline loops: CDR1 GTSNPN, CDR2 SVGIG (reference sequence). The CDR3 extends over 12 amino acids. This CDR3 is CAWGGIGTEAFF. The CDR3 region has the DNA TGTGCCTGGGGGGGTATCGGCACTGAAGCTTTCTTT.

The genes are TRBV12-3 or TRBV12-4 and TRBJ2-7; TRBD2 matches at 10 bases. The CDR3 extends over 16 amino acids. The J segment lost 0 bases and the V segment lost 5 bases, leaving 7 bases of the junction unmatched. The CDR3 loop reads CASSGGTSASSYEQYF. CDR3 DNA sequence: TGTGCCAGCAGTGGGGGGACTAGCGCGAGCTCCTACGAGCAGTACTTC.

This clonotype showed up many times. The chain links TRBV7-2 to TRBJ1-1; tentatively, D is TRBD1 (5 bases). The CDR3 covers 14 residues. V was shortened by 5 bases and J by 5 bases, with 15 bases between the two germline ends. Germline-derived CDR1 and CDR2 are SGHTA and FQGNSA. The CDR3 bases are TGTGCCAGCAGCCCATCGAATGGGGGGACTGAAGCTTTCTTT. Its translation is CASSPSNGGTEAFF.

There are many counts of this clonotype. The chain recombines TRBV11-2 with TRBJ2-1, with D perhaps matching TRBD2 (5 bases). In germline, CDR1 is SGHAT, CDR2 FQNNGV. The CDR3 is made up of 14 amino acids. V was shortened by 4 bases and J by 1 base, with 8 bases between the two germline ends. The chain's CDR3 is CASSSGYSYNEQFF. DNA of the CDR3: TGTGCCAGCAGCTCGGGGTATTCCTACAATGAGCAGTTCTTC. Using reference TRBV11-2 and TRBJ2-1 for the parts outside the CDR3, the full variable domain is EAGVAQSPRYKIIEKRQSVAFWCNPISGHATLYWYQQILGQGPKLLIQFQNNGVVDDSQLPKDRFSAERLKGVDSTLKIQPAKLEDSAVYLCASSSGYSYNEQFFGPGTRLTVL.

As regards this clonotype: Possible read error: a much larger clone is one base away. The chain recombines TRBV12-3 or TRBV12-4 with TRBJ1-1; D is ambiguous. CDR3 length: 14 residues. Here the CDR3 reads CASSLLRVGTEASF. As DNA, the CDR3 is TGTGCCAGCAGTTTACTCCGCGTTGGCACTGAAGCTTCCTTT.

In its sample, this clonotype was seen many times. The chain links TRBV27 to TRBJ2-1; TRBD1 agrees at 9 bases. The CDR3 loop spans 15 amino acids. V trimming: 6 bases; J trimming: 2 bases; junction bases outside the gene matches: 5. Germline-derived CDR1 and CDR2 are MNHEY and SMNVEV (reference sequence). The CDR3 loop is CASSGGQGPYNEQFF. DNA of the CDR3: TGTGCCAGCAGCGGGGGACAGGGACCCTACAATGAGCAGTTCTTC.

This clonotype came up many times. This chain uses TRBV20-1 with TRBJ2-2; D is uncertain. Trimming removed 3 bases from V and 3 bases from J, with 8 bases in between. This CDR3 is built from 13 residues. The germline CDR1 and CDR2 sequences are DFQATT and SNEGSKA (reference sequence). The CDR3 nucleotides read TGCAGTGCTAGCCGCGAGTACACCGGGGAGCTGTTTTTT. This sequence encodes CSASREYTGELFF.

For the CDR3, the DNA is TGTGCCAGCAGTCGCACTAGCGGGAGATACGGGGAGCTGTTTTTT. Translated, it gives CASSRTSGRYGELFF. The V call is TRBV6-2 or TRBV6-3, the J call TRBJ2-2; 11 bases line up with TRBD2. CDR3 length: 15 residues. The V segment lost 5 bases and the J segment 7 bases; nucleotides outside the gene matches: 6. Germline V gene data show CDR1 as MNHEY and CDR2 as SVGEGT.